One and the same sample provided the 8 T cell receptor beta chains below, sequenced in a study of T cells in Graves' hyperthyroidism and ophthalmopathy. RNA transcripts provided the source from which TCR beta CDR3 regions were amplified. HTBI primers were used for first-round RT-PCR of the TCR CDR3. TCRdb reprocessed the multiplex PCR reads with MiXCR, giving one entry per CDR3 protein. This table has about 590,000 distinct CDR3 sequences, around 16% appearing once. The sequencing sample was made of blood. These receptors were collected from a woman aged 25 to 39 with Graves' hyperthyroidism.

The V gene is TRBV20-1, the J gene TRBJ2-7; D call uncertain. This CDR3 comprises 10 residues. V was trimmed by 5 bases and J by 4 bases, leaving 6 bases between them. The germline gives CDR1 DFQATT, CDR2 SNEGSKA (reference sequence). This chain's CDR3 is CSAVRYEQYF. The DNA for the CDR3 is TGCAGTGCTGTTCGATACGAGCAGTACTTC.

The sample holds many counts of this clonotype. This sequence joins TRBV20-1 and TRBJ2-1; 7 nucleotides match TRBD2. Trimming cost V 3 bases and J 2 bases; bases outside gene matches: 7. The germline V gene encodes CDR1 DFQATT and CDR2 SNEGSKA (reference sequence). The CDR3 has 15 amino acids. The CDR3 DNA reads TGCAGTGCTAGTCCCCGCGGGGGAACCTACAATGAGCAGTTCTTC. Residues: CSASPRGGTYNEQFF.

This clonotype was counted ten times or more. This rearrangement joins TRBV28 to TRBJ1-1, with TRBD1 as a possible D gene (6 bases). The CDR3 covers 15 residues. The germline V and J ends were trimmed by 5 bases and 11 bases, with 24 bases remaining between them. The germline V gene has CDR1 MDHEN and CDR2 SYDVKM. The CDR3 protein is CASSLGGHDLVVAFF. CDR3 nucleotide sequence: TGTGCCAGCAGTCTGGGGGGACACGACCTCGTAGTGGCTTTCTTT.

V usage is TRBV10-3 and J usage is TRBJ2-2; D not resolved. Germline values: CDR1 ENHRY, CDR2 SYGVKD. The germline V and J ends were trimmed by 6 bases and 1 base, with 9 bases remaining between them. The CDR3 consists of 14 residues. CDR3 nucleotide sequence: TGTGCCATCAGGGACGGTAGGAACACCGGGGAGCTGTTTTTT. Amino acid sequence: CAIRDGRNTGELFF.

This clonotype has a count of ten or more. J is TRBJ2-3 and V is TRBV6-2 or TRBV6-3, with no clear D. V was shortened by 0 bases and J by 6 bases, with 10 bases between the two germline ends. This CDR3 has 14 residues. The germline V gene has CDR1 MNHEY and CDR2 SVGEGT. CDR3 DNA: TGTGCCAGCAGTTACTCTCGGCAGCCGGATACGCAGTATTTT. Its protein is CASSYSRQPDTQYF.

As to this clonotype: Germline is not matched at one junction end, which may reflect a read error. J is TRBJ2-1 and V is TRBV11-2; 8 bases map to TRBD1. Germline V lookup: CDR1 SGHAT, CDR2 FQNNGV. This CDR3 comprises 15 residues. In DNA, the CDR3 is TGTACCAGCGGATTAGTTGGGACAGGTTACAATGAGCAGTTCTTC. It specifies CTSGLVGTGYNEQFF. The full variable domain, its missing parts supplied by reference TRBV11-2 and TRBJ2-1, is EAGVAQSPRYKIIEKRQSVAFWCNPISGHATLYWYQQILGQGPKLLIQFQNNGVVDDSQLPKDRFSAERLKGVDSTLKIQPAKLEDSAVYLCTSGLVGTGYNEQFFGPGTRLTVL.

The chain is built from TRBV11-2 and TRBJ2-1; weak D call: TRBD2 (5 bases). The CDR3 has 13 residues. The germline gives CDR1 SGHAT, CDR2 FQNNGV. Trimming shortened V by 0 bases and J by 6 bases, and 6 bases separated the two germline ends. The CDR3 nucleotides read TGTGCCAGCAGCTTAGAGCGGGCCAATGAGCAGTTCTTC. Its protein product is CASSLERANEQFF. The full variable domain, its missing parts supplied by reference TRBV11-2 and TRBJ2-1, is EAGVAQSPRYKIIEKRQSVAFWCNPISGHATLYWYQQILGQGPKLLIQFQNNGVVDDSQLPKDRFSAERLKGVDSTLKIQPAKLEDSAVYLCASSLERANEQFFGPGTRLTVL.

This clonotype occurred many times. This chain joins TRBV7-2 and TRBJ2-3; D possibly matches TRBD1 or TRBD2 (5 bases each). Germline assignment: CDR1 SGHTA and CDR2 FQGNSA. V lost 2 bases to trimming and J lost 6 bases, with 12 bases between them. The CDR3 extends over 14 amino acids. The CDR3: CASSLRGRADTQYF. CDR3 coding DNA: TGTGCCAGCAGCTTACGGGGCCGTGCGGATACGCAGTATTTT.